This T cell receptor beta chain was observed in a study of early T cells in non-severe SARS-CoV-2 infection. About the study: The authors sequenced bulk RNA from unsorted whole blood, leaving chains unpaired. Study results and caveats: VDJdb matching skewed toward anti-spike CD8 responses, missing private and CD4 specificities.

Germline V gives CDR1 MDHEN, CDR2 SYDVKM. Trimming removed 6 bases at V and 0 bases at J, with 9 bases between. This CDR3 spans 14 amino acids. This clonotype was found many times. Its antigen is undetermined. TCRdb itself ran the 5' RACE reads through MiXCR, one entry per CDR3 protein. The table has 20,000 to 30,000 distinct CDR3 sequences, 4.2% seen once. Material for sequencing was whole blood. This clonotype was obtained from an adult who was a healthcare worker with PCR-confirmed SARS-CoV-2 infection or an uninfected control (not recorded which). The V and J genes are TRBV28 and TRBJ1-5; D is perhaps TRBD1 (5 bases). CDR3 residues: CASRTVYSNQPQHF. CDR3 nucleotide sequence: TGTGCCAGCAGGACAGTTTATAGCAATCAGCCCCAGCATTTT.